The source of this T cell receptor beta chain is a study of early T cells in non-severe SARS-CoV-2 infection. Study in general: Alpha and beta chains were unpaired, from unsorted whole-blood bulk RNA.

This clonotype was observed a handful of times. Germline CDR1 SQVTM, CDR2 ANQGSEA. The V and J ends lost 4 bases and 5 bases, in that order; junction bases with no gene match: 8. The CDR3 has 14 amino acids. Individually, cDNA molecules had unique molecular identifiers attached to them. TCRdb fed the 5' RACE reads into MiXCR, producing one record per CDR3 protein. The sample has about 53,000 distinct CDR3 sequences; about 12% are singletons. The V gene is TRBV29-1, the J gene TRBJ2-1; 7 bases are a match to TRBD2. This clonotype was sampled from an adult who was a healthcare worker with PCR-confirmed SARS-CoV-2 infection or an uninfected control (not recorded which). The starting material was whole blood, obtained at baseline. The CDR3 sequence: CSVGVTSRNNEQFF. DNA for the CDR3: TGCAGCGTTGGGGTGACTAGCCGTAACAATGAGCAGTTCTTC.